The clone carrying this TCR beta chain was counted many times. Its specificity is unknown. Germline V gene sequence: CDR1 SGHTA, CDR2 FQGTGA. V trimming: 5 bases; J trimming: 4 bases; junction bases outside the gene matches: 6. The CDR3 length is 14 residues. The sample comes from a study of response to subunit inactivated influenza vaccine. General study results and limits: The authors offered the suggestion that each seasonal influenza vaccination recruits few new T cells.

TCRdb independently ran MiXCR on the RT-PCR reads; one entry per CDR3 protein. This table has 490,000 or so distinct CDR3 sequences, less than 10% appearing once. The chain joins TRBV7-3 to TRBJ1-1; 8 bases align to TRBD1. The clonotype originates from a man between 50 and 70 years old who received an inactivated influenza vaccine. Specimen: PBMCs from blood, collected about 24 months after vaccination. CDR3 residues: CASSLQGGVTEAFF. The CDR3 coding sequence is TGTGCCAGCAGCCTACAGGGGGGCGTCACTGAAGCTTTCTTT.